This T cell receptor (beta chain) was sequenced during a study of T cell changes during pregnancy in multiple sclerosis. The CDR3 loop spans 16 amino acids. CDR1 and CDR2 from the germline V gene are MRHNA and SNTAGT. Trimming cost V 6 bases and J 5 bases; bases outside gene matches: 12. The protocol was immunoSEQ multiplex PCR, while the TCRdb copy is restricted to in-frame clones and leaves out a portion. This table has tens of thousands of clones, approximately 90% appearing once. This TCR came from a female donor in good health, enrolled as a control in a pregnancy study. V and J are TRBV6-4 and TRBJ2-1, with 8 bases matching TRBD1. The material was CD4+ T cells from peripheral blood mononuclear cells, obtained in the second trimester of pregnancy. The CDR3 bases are TGTGCCAGCAGATCCGACAGGGGAGTAGGCCACAATGAGCAGTTCTTC. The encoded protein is CASRSDRGVGHNEQFF.